The 26 T cell receptor beta chains presented below share a single source sample, sequenced in a study of PD-L1 blockade in urothelial cancer (TCRdb year 2017). Taken with the paper, the label for time point translates to: peripheral blood 6 weeks after treatment start. The library was built by means of the immunoSEQ multiplex PCR assay. Not all clones reach the TCRdb copy of this immuneACCESS table, which keeps in-frame sequences only. Checked studies attribute under half of the gap to unresolved V genes and leave the rest unexplained. A total of more than 95,000 clones appear in this sample, around 86% of them only once. The ten biggest clones cover roughly 2.4% of the sample. The sample in question was PBMCs, obtained around atezolizumab (anti-PD-L1) treatment. These TCRs come from a man aged 45-65 years with urothelial cancer.

The chain joins TRBV28 to TRBJ1-2; TRBD1 aligns across 7 bases. This CDR3 contains 14 residues. Germline trimming cut 4 bases from V and 5 bases from J; bases unmatched to any gene: 7. The germline CDR1 and CDR2 sequences are MDHEN and SYDVKM. The CDR3: CASSSSGTAYGYTF. The DNA of the CDR3 is TGTGCCAGCAGTTCTTCCGGGACAGCGTATGGCTACACCTTC.

The chain couples TRBV2 to TRBJ1-1; D is ambiguous. CDR1 is SNHLY and CDR2 is FYNNEI in the germline V gene. Trimming removed 6 bases at V and 6 bases at J, with 17 bases between. The CDR3 sequence is 14 residues long. The CDR3 reads CASSTYREMAEAFF. CDR3 bases: TGTGCCAGCAGCACTTACAGAGAGATGGCTGAAGCTTTCTTT.

The rearrangement links TRBV30 to TRBJ2-7, with 8 bases that match TRBD2. Looked up from germline, CDR1 is GTSNPN and CDR2 is SVGIG (reference sequence). The CDR3 extends over 14 amino acids. The V gene end was trimmed by 0 bases and the J gene end by 6 bases; junction bases not matched to a gene: 7. This CDR3 reads CAWSVSGTTIEQYF. Here the CDR3 DNA reads TGTGCCTGGAGTGTTAGCGGGACGACTATCGAGCAGTACTTC.

This sequence joins TRBV6-1 and TRBJ2-7; 7 nucleotides line up with TRBD2. The V segment lost 9 bases and the J segment 7 bases; nucleotides outside the gene matches: 18. This CDR3 contains 15 residues. Germline V lookup: CDR1 MNHNS, CDR2 SASEGT. CDR3 in amino acids: CASEVGGRASREQYF. The CDR3 nucleotides are TGTGCCAGTGAGGTGGGGGGGAGGGCCTCTCGGGAGCAGTACTTC.

The rearrangement joins TRBV25-1 to TRBJ2-7; the match to TRBD1 covers 8 bases. Germline CDR1 and CDR2: MGHDK and SYGVNS. The trim removed 6 bases at V and 1 base at J, leaving 8 bases unmatched. The CDR3 contains 15 residues. The CDR3 is CASSGTGTGSYEQYF. The CDR3 coding sequence is TGTGCCAGCAGCGGGACCGGGACAGGTTCCTACGAGCAGTACTTC.

The chain uses TRBV5-1 and TRBJ1-1, with D perhaps matching TRBD1 (6 bases). The CDR3 sequence is 14 residues long. V lost 1 base to trimming and J lost 3 bases, with 10 bases between them. Per the germline V gene, CDR1 is SGHRS and CDR2 is YFSETQ. CDR3 coding DNA: TGCGCCAGCAGCTTGCTGACAGGAGACACTGAAGCTTTCTTT. Translated: CASSLLTGDTEAFF.

This chain joins TRBV5-1 and TRBJ2-3, with 13 bases identical to TRBD2. This CDR3 has 17 amino acids. The V gene end was trimmed by 6 bases and the J gene end by 4 bases; junction bases not matched to a gene: 11. Per germline, CDR1 SGHRS and CDR2 YFSETQ. CDR3 DNA sequence: TGCGCCAGCACCGGGACTAGCGGGACCCCGGGCGCAGATACGCAGTATTTT. Protein: CASTGTSGTPGADTQYF.

The CDR3 loop is CAARNPGLAGELFF. Here the CDR3 DNA reads TGTGCCGCAAGGAACCCGGGACTAGCCGGGGAGCTGTTTTTT. V and J are TRBV19 and TRBJ2-2; 8 bases align to TRBD2. V was pared by 11 bases and J by 6 bases, with 11 bases of the junction left unmatched. The CDR3 totals 14 residues. In germline, CDR1 is LNHDA, CDR2 SQIVND (reference sequence).

This clone has only a few counts. The rearrangement uses TRBV5-1 and TRBJ2-6; D is possibly TRBD2 (5 bases). Germline-derived CDR1 and CDR2 are SGHRS and YFSETQ. The ends were cut back, 0 bases at V and 4 bases at J, with 8 bases in the middle. This CDR3 contains 15 residues. This chain's CDR3 is CASSLEGGGANVLTF. DNA for the CDR3: TGCGCCAGCAGCTTGGAAGGAGGCGGGGCCAACGTCCTGACTTTC.

The chain carries TRBV28 and TRBJ2-3; 11 nucleotides line up with TRBD2. V lost 6 bases to trimming and J lost 2 bases; unmatched junction nucleotides: 4. Germline V gene data show CDR1 as MDHEN and CDR2 as SYDVKM. The CDR3 has 15 residues. CDR3 bases: TGTGCCAGCAGAGTAGCGGGAGGGCACACAGATACGCAGTATTTT. The encoded protein is CASRVAGGHTDTQYF.

CDR3 loop: CRGPGQETQYF. The DNA of the CDR3 is TGCAGGGGCCCGGGACAAGAGACCCAGTACTTC. V is TRBV20-1 and J is TRBJ2-5; tentatively, D is TRBD2 (5 bases). The CDR3 sequence is 11 residues long. The germline gives CDR1 DFQATT, CDR2 SNEGSKA (reference sequence).

This sequence joins TRBV13 and TRBJ2-3; TRBD2 is a possible D gene (6 bases). V shed 1 base and J shed 1 base, with 9 bases lying between them. In germline, CDR1 is PRHDT, CDR2 FYEKMQ (reference sequence). The CDR3 covers 15 residues. CDR3 sequence: CASSLELAGTDTQYF. CDR3 sequence (DNA): TGTGCCAGCAGCTTAGAACTAGCCGGCACAGATACGCAGTATTTT. The whole variable domain, remainder taken from reference TRBV13 and TRBJ2-3, is AAGVIQSPRHLIKEKRETATLKCYPIPRHDTVYWYQQGPGQDPQFLISFYEKMQSDKGSIPDRFSAQQFSDYHSELNMSSLELGDSALYFCASSLELAGTDTQYFGPGTRLTVL.

The chain links TRBV6-6 to TRBJ2-7, with D unresolved. The CDR3 loop spans 13 amino acids. Germline V gives CDR1 MNHNY, CDR2 SVGAGI (reference sequence). The germline V and J ends were trimmed by 3 bases and 2 bases, with 8 bases remaining between them. This CDR3 reads CASSYRSPYEQYF. CDR3 coding DNA: TGTGCCAGCAGTTATCGGTCACCCTACGAGCAGTACTTC.

This clone was seen a single time. The V gene is TRBV18, the J gene TRBJ2-2; D might be TRBD2 (6 bases). The germline V gene encodes CDR1 KGHSH and CDR2 LQKENI. The CDR3 covers 16 residues. Trimming stripped 2 bases from V and 0 bases from J, with 10 bases between. The CDR3 DNA sequence: TGTGCCAGCTCACCAGGAGGGTTTACGAACACCGGGGAGCTGTTTTTT. Translation: CASSPGGFTNTGELFF. The entire variable domain, with the rest obtained from reference TRBV18 and TRBJ2-2, is as follows: NAGVMQNPRHLVRRRGQEARLRCSPMKGHSHVYWYRQLPEEGLKFMVYLQKENIIDESGMPKERFSAEFPKEGPSILRIQQVVRGDSAAYFCASSPGGFTNTGELFFGEGSRLTVL.

The chain recombines TRBV7-3 with TRBJ2-1, with 10 nucleotides matching TRBD2. The CDR3 has 15 residues. Germline V gene lookup returns CDR1 SGHTA and CDR2 FQGTGA. J lost 7 bases, V lost 5 bases, and 8 bases had no gene match. The CDR3, as DNA: TGTGCCAGCAGCCTCCAGCTAGCGGGAGCTAATGAGCAGTTCTTC. This codes for CASSLQLAGANEQFF. The full variable domain, rest sourced from reference TRBV7-3 and TRBJ2-1, is GAGVSQTPSNKVTEKGKYVELRCDPISGHTALYWYRQSLGQGPEFLIYFQGTGAADDSGLPNDRFFAVRPEGSVSTLKIQRTERGDSAVYLCASSLQLAGANEQFFGPGTRLTVL.

With respect to this clone: Distinct nucleotide sequences in the sample also encode this CDR3. The CDR3: CASSSVNTEAFF. DNA of the CDR3: TGTGCCAGCAGTTCAGTGAACACTGAAGCTTTCTTT. The chain employs TRBV28 and TRBJ1-1; no definite D call. This CDR3 is 12 amino acids long. Germline CDR1 and CDR2: MDHEN and SYDVKM. V was cut by 4 bases and J by 0 bases, with 3 bases left in between. Full variable domain (missing parts from reference TRBV28 and TRBJ1-1): DVKVTQSSRYLVKRTGEKVFLECVQDMDHENMFWYRQDPGLGLRLIYFSYDVKMKEKGDIPEGYSVSREKKERFSLILESASTNQTSMYLCASSSVNTEAFFGQGTRLTVV.

The J gene is TRBJ1-1, the V gene TRBV11-2; D remains unclear. V was trimmed by 0 bases and J by 7 bases, leaving 9 bases between them. This CDR3 is built from 13 residues. Germline CDR1 SGHAT, CDR2 FQNNGV. CDR3 nucleotides: TGTGCCAGCAGCTTAGATTTGATCTATGAAGCTTTCTTT. As protein: CASSLDLIYEAFF.

The chain joins TRBV10-2 to TRBJ1-6; maybe TRBD1 (6 bases). The CDR3 totals 14 residues. Trimming took off 4 bases at V and 5 bases at J, with 9 bases between the two ends. Germline lookup yields CDR1 WSHSY and CDR2 SAAADI. CDR3 loop: CASSVGQNNSPLHF. Written as DNA, the CDR3 is TGCGCCAGCAGTGTAGGACAGAATAATTCACCCCTCCACTTT.

The chain employs TRBV27 and TRBJ2-3; D unresolved. Germline lookup yields CDR1 MNHEY and CDR2 SMNVEV (reference sequence). The V end was cut by 8 bases, the J end by 6 bases, with 18 bases between. This CDR3 spans 14 amino acids. CDR3 DNA sequence: TGTGCCAGCTCCCCCCCCAGGATCCCCGATACGCAGTATTTT. It yields the protein CASSPPRIPDTQYF.

The CDR3 DNA is TGTGCCAGCAGTGACAGGGTAGGATCGGAGACCCAGTACTTC. Translating gives CASSDRVGSETQYF. The V gene is TRBV28, the J gene TRBJ2-5; 7 bases fit TRBD1. The CDR3 loop spans 14 amino acids. Trimming at V came to 5 bases and at J to 5 bases, leaving 8 bases not matched to a gene. Germline-derived CDR1 and CDR2 are MDHEN and SYDVKM.

The chain carries TRBV9 and TRBJ2-3; 8 nucleotides align to TRBD2. Trimming took 7 bases from V and 4 from J; bases not matched to a gene: 8. The CDR3 consists of 14 residues. The V gene's germline CDR1 is SGDLS and CDR2 YYNGEE. This CDR3 reads CASGGLGDADTQYF. The CDR3 bases are TGTGCCAGCGGGGGACTAGGAGACGCAGATACGCAGTATTTT.

The chain links TRBV11-1 to TRBJ2-3; D is perhaps TRBD2 (6 bases). From germline, CDR1 is SGHAT and CDR2 FQDESV (reference sequence). There are 15 residues in the CDR3. V lost 5 bases and J lost 2, with 14 bases in between. The DNA of the CDR3 is TGTGCCAGCAGCCCAATAGCGGATACCACAGATACGCAGTATTTT. It specifies CASSPIADTTDTQYF.

This rearrangement joins TRBV5-1 to TRBJ2-7; D uncertain. This CDR3 is built from 11 residues. Trimming took off 2 bases at V and 5 bases at J, with 5 bases between the two ends. CDR1 and CDR2 (germline): SGHRS, YFSETQ. CDR3 in amino acids: CASSFRDEQYF. The DNA for the CDR3 is TGCGCCAGCAGCTTCCGGGACGAGCAGTACTTC.

The V call is TRBV18, the J call TRBJ2-7, with 7 bases matching TRBD1. Germline CDR1 is KGHSH and CDR2 is LQKENI. CDR3 size: 14 residues. The V gene end was trimmed by 6 bases and the J gene end by 4 bases; junction bases not matched to a gene: 9. The CDR3 region has the DNA TGTGCCAGCTCCGACCCCGGGACAGCGTACGAGCAGTACTTC. This sequence encodes CASSDPGTAYEQYF.

This chain uses TRBV30 with TRBJ2-2; 7 positions agree with TRBD1. From germline, CDR1 is GTSNPN and CDR2 SVGIG (reference sequence). CDR3 length equals 11 residues. In nucleotides, the CDR3 is TGTGCAGGGGGCCGGACCGGGGAGCTGTTTTTT. It encodes CAGGRTGELFF.

The chain uses TRBV27 and TRBJ2-1; no reliable D call. V lost 6 bases and J lost 9, with 12 bases in between. Germline CDR1 and CDR2: MNHEY and SMNVEV (reference sequence). CDR3 length: 12 amino acids. The CDR3 DNA is TGTGCCAGCAGCTACCCGGGTGGTGAGCAGTTCTTC. It codes for CASSYPGGEQFF.